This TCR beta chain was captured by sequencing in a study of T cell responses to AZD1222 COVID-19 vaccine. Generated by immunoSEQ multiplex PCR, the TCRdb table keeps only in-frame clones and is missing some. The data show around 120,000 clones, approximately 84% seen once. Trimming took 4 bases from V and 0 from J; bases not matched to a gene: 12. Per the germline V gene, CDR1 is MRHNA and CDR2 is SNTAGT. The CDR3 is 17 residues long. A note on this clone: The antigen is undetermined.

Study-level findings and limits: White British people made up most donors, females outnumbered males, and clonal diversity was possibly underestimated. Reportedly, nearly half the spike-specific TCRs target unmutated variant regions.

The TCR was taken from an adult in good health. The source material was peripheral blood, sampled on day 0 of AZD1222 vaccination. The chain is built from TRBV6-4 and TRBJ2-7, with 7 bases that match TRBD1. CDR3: CASSGTGRMSSSYEQYF. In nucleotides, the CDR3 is TGTGCCAGCAGTGGGACAGGTCGCATGAGCAGCTCCTACGAGCAGTACTTC.